Presented here are 27 T cell receptor beta chains from one specimen sequenced in a study of blood T cell repertoires in COVID-19. Assay: immunoSEQ multiplex PCR; the TCRdb copy retains only in-frame clones and omits some. The sample yields 220,000 or so clones, approximately 78% seen once. The specimen sequenced was peripheral blood. The receptors here all came from a woman over 75 with COVID-19, enrolled during active disease.

The chain couples TRBV28 to TRBJ2-2; maybe TRBD1 (6 bases). The CDR3 spans 16 residues. Germline lookup yields CDR1 MDHEN and CDR2 SYDVKM. Trimming removed 2 bases at V and 2 bases at J, with 12 bases between. CDR3 sequence: CASSLAGTKNTGELFF. The CDR3 DNA reads TGTGCCAGCAGTTTAGCCGGGACAAAAAACACCGGGGAGCTGTTTTTT.

This chain uses TRBV18 with TRBJ1-4; 7 nucleotides agree with TRBD1. The CDR3 is 15 residues long. Germline loops: CDR1 KGHSH, CDR2 LQKENI. Trimming took 4 bases from V and 2 from J; bases not matched to a gene: 4. For the CDR3, the DNA is TGTGCCAGCTCACAACGGACAGGCACTAATGAAAAACTGTTTTTT. It encodes CASSQRTGTNEKLFF.

The chain joins TRBV5-4 to TRBJ1-6; D is undetermined. CDR1 and CDR2 from the germline V gene are SGHNT and YYREEE (reference sequence). Trimming took 2 bases from V and 6 from J, leaving 15 bases between them. The CDR3 extends over 16 amino acids. CDR3 DNA sequence: TGTGCCAGCAGCTTCGGAGTTTGGGGAGCTAATTCACCCCTCCACTTT. It specifies CASSFGVWGANSPLHF.

This chain links TRBV15 with TRBJ2-3; D is possibly TRBD1 (6 bases). V gave up 0 bases and J gave up 4 bases, with 14 bases separating them. Per the germline V gene, CDR1 is LNHNV and CDR2 is YYDKDF (reference sequence). The CDR3 spans 16 residues. The CDR3 coding sequence is TGTGCCACCAGCAGAGACAAACCAGGGGACCCAGATACGCAGTATTTT. Translating it yields CATSRDKPGDPDTQYF.

The CDR3 protein is CASSLTGEGGYTF. The CDR3 DNA reads as TGCGCCAGCAGCCTGACAGGGGAGGGTGGCTACACCTTC. This chain links TRBV5-1 with TRBJ1-2, with 8 bases that match TRBD1. The germline V gene has CDR1 SGHRS and CDR2 YFSETQ. The CDR3 covers 13 residues. V lost 4 bases and J lost 7; bases outside the gene matches: 6.

This clone occurred a few times. The gene calls are TRBV19 and TRBJ1-1, with 10 bases lining up with TRBD1. This CDR3 has 16 amino acids. Looked up from germline, CDR1 is LNHDA and CDR2 is SQIVND (reference sequence). Trimming cost V 5 bases and J 2 bases; bases outside gene matches: 8. CDR3 sequence (DNA): TGTGCCAGTAGTCTCTCCGGGACAGGGGTCAACACTGAAGCTTTCTTT. Amino acids: CASSLSGTGVNTEAFF.

This rearrangement joins TRBV12-5 to TRBJ2-4; D may be TRBD2 (6 bases). V lost 7 bases and J lost 4, with 17 bases in between. The CDR3 spans 15 residues. Germline loops: CDR1 LGHNT, CDR2 FRNRAP. Here the CDR3 DNA reads TGTGCTAGTGCCTCAGGGACTCGGGAAAAAAACATTCAGTACTTC. Translation gives CASASGTREKNIQYF.

The gene calls are TRBV6-1 and TRBJ1-2; TRBD1 might be the D (5 bases). CDR1 MNHNS and CDR2 SASEGT come from the germline V gene. CDR3 length: 16 residues. The ends were cut back, 2 bases at V and 4 bases at J, with 17 bases in the middle. The CDR3 loop reads CASSEPGRTNFYGYTF. For the CDR3, the DNA is TGTGCCAGCAGTGAACCGGGTCGGACAAACTTCTATGGCTACACCTTC.

The J gene is TRBJ2-3, the V gene TRBV28; TRBD2 matches at 9 bases. This CDR3 region has 15 residues. Germline CDR1 MDHEN, CDR2 SYDVKM. The ends lost 3 bases at V and 4 bases at J; junction bases unmatched: 5. This CDR3 is CASSFWAGGADTQYF. In nucleotides, the CDR3 is TGTGCCAGCAGTTTCTGGGCGGGAGGGGCAGATACGCAGTATTTT.

The chain joins TRBV30 to TRBJ2-2; D not certain. CDR1 and CDR2 from the germline V gene are GTSNPN and SVGIG (reference sequence). The CDR3 is 14 amino acids. Trimming pared 5 bases from V and 1 base from J, leaving 11 bases between. The CDR3 loop is CAWQVLWNTGELFF. The DNA of the CDR3 is TGTGCCTGGCAGGTTTTATGGAACACCGGGGAGCTGTTTTTT. Combining the CDR3 with reference TRBV30 and TRBJ2-2 gives the whole variable domain SQTIHQWPATLVQPVGSPLSLECTVEGTSNPNLYWYRQAAGRGLQLLFYSVGIGQISSEVPQNLSASRPQDRQFILSSKKLLLSDSGFYLCAWQVLWNTGELFFGEGSRLTVL.

This sequence joins TRBV15 and TRBJ2-3, with a possible D match to TRBD2 (5 bases). Germline CDR1 and CDR2: LNHNV and YYDKDF (reference sequence). V was cut by 1 base and J by 3 bases, with 14 bases left in between. This CDR3 is 16 amino acids long. CDR3 residues: CATSRGPSMGTDTQYF. The CDR3 DNA reads as TGTGCCACCAGCAGAGGCCCTAGCATGGGGACAGATACGCAGTATTTT.

This sequence joins TRBV24-1 and TRBJ2-1; TRBD2 matches 10 bases. Looked up from germline, CDR1 is KGHDR and CDR2 is SFDVKD. CDR3 size: 16 residues. The V segment lost 2 bases and the J segment 1 base; nucleotides outside the gene matches: 1. Here the CDR3 reads CATSDSSGSSYNEQFF. DNA of the CDR3: TGTGCCACCAGTGATTCTAGCGGGAGTTCCTACAATGAGCAGTTCTTC.

Regarding this clone: Other DNA variants within this sample encode the same CDR3. This sequence joins TRBV27 and TRBJ1-2, with TRBD1 as a possible D gene (5 bases). The ends were cut back, 3 bases at V and 6 bases at J, with 8 bases in the middle. Per germline, CDR1 MNHEY and CDR2 SMNVEV (reference sequence). The CDR3 is 12 amino acids. CDR3 DNA: TGTGCCAGCAGTTTTTCAGGGAATGGCTACACCTTC. Translating gives CASSFSGNGYTF.

This chain uses TRBV5-1 with TRBJ2-1; 12 nucleotides align to TRBD2. The germline gives CDR1 SGHRS, CDR2 YFSETQ. This CDR3 is built from 17 residues. With 0 bases clipped from V and 6 bases from J, the junction kept 7 bases outside the gene matches. The CDR3 sequence is CASSLASGGGKSNEQFF. The CDR3 DNA follows: TGCGCCAGCAGCTTGGCTAGCGGGGGGGGTAAATCCAATGAGCAGTTCTTC.

V is TRBV19 and J is TRBJ2-1, with 8 bases identical to TRBD2. The V segment lost 5 bases and the J segment 11 bases; nucleotides outside the gene matches: 11. The CDR3 consists of 14 residues. The germline V gene has CDR1 LNHDA and CDR2 SQIVND (reference sequence). The CDR3 DNA follows: TGTGCCAGTAGTCCGGGACTAGAAGCAAGGAAGCAGTTCTTC. Translation: CASSPGLEARKQFF.

The chain carries TRBV28 and TRBJ1-2; D is possibly TRBD1 (6 bases). The CDR3 extends over 16 amino acids. Trimming removed 3 bases at V and 2 bases at J, with 16 bases between. Germline V CDR1 and CDR2: MDHEN, SYDVKM. The CDR3 bases are TGTGCCAGCAGTTTGGCCCAATGGACAGCAAACTATGGCTACACCTTC. Translated, it gives CASSLAQWTANYGYTF.

This sequence joins TRBV19 and TRBJ1-2; TRBD1 is a possible D gene (5 bases). From germline, CDR1 is LNHDA and CDR2 SQIVND (reference sequence). The CDR3 sequence is 16 residues long. Trimming took off 1 base at V and 4 bases at J, with 16 bases between the two ends. The CDR3, as DNA: TGTGCCAGTAGTATAGCCCTCGGGAGGGGAGGCTATGGCTACACCTTC. Its protein product is CASSIALGRGGYGYTF.

This rearrangement joins TRBV11-1 to TRBJ2-7; the D is unclear. The CDR3 consists of 16 residues. V gave up 5 bases and J gave up 0 bases, with 17 bases separating them. Looked up from germline, CDR1 is SGHAT and CDR2 is FQDESV (reference sequence). The CDR3 here is CASSGVLGFSSYEQYF. The CDR3 DNA follows: TGTGCCAGCAGCGGAGTTCTTGGGTTTAGCTCCTACGAGCAGTACTTC.

The J gene is TRBJ2-6, the V gene TRBV30; TRBD1 matches 10 bases. This CDR3 comprises 18 residues. Looked up from germline, CDR1 is GTSNPN and CDR2 is SVGIG (reference sequence). Written as DNA, the CDR3 is TGTGCGTGGGACCCGACAGGGGGCGGACACTCTGGGGCCAACGTCCTGACTTTC. This translates into CAWDPTGGGHSGANVLTF.

The J gene is TRBJ2-3, the V gene TRBV4-3, with TRBD2 identical over 8 bases. CDR3 length equals 16 residues. The germline V gene has CDR1 LGHNA and CDR2 YSLEER. Unmatched junction bases numbered 5, after V lost 0 bases and J lost 3 bases. The CDR3 protein is CASSQDPAGGTDTQYF. The CDR3 bases are TGCGCCAGCAGCCAAGATCCGGCGGGAGGTACAGATACGCAGTATTTT.

This chain connects TRBV6-1 to TRBJ1-2, with D possibly being TRBD1 (5 bases). The CDR3 loop spans 14 amino acids. Germline loops: CDR1 MNHNS, CDR2 SASEGT. Trimming shortened V by 3 bases and J by 4 bases, and 12 bases separated the two germline ends. The CDR3: CASSEGGATYGYTF. CDR3 bases: TGTGCCAGCAGTGAGGGGGGAGCCACCTATGGCTACACCTTC.

The rearrangement links TRBV20-1 to TRBJ2-1, with TRBD2 as a possible D gene (5 bases). V was shortened by 3 bases and J by 10 bases, with 7 bases between the two germline ends. Germline values: CDR1 DFQATT, CDR2 SNEGSKA (reference sequence). The CDR3 extends over 10 amino acids. CDR3 coding DNA: TGCAGTGCTAGGGGAGTGGAGCAGTTCTTC. Translating it yields CSARGVEQFF.

This chain connects TRBV30 to TRBJ1-2; D unresolved. This CDR3 is 13 amino acids long. V lost 2 bases and J 4 bases, leaving 11 bases between the germline ends. Germline V CDR1 and CDR2: GTSNPN, SVGIG (reference sequence). CDR3 DNA sequence: TGTGCCTGGAGTCGGGGTAACGGCTATGGCTACACCTTC. This translates into CAWSRGNGYGYTF.

The V and J genes are TRBV19 and TRBJ2-2; 11 bases map to TRBD2. Unmatched junction bases numbered 6, after V lost 5 bases and J lost 4 bases. Germline V gene lookup returns CDR1 LNHDA and CDR2 SQIVND (reference sequence). The CDR3 loop spans 16 amino acids. The DNA for the CDR3 is TGTGCCAGTAGTCCATTAGCGGGAGGGGTCACCGGGGAGCTGTTTTTT. Translating gives CASSPLAGGVTGELFF.

This rearrangement joins TRBV30 to TRBJ1-1; D unresolved. This CDR3 contains 12 residues. V was cut by 5 bases and J by 0 bases, with 7 bases left in between. CDR1 and CDR2 (germline): GTSNPN, SVGIG (reference sequence). The CDR3 here is CAWGGMNTEAFF. In DNA, the CDR3 is TGTGCCTGGGGCGGTATGAACACTGAAGCTTTCTTT.

J is TRBJ2-2 and V is TRBV2; TRBD2 aligns across 12 bases. Germline CDR1 and CDR2: SNHLY and FYNNEI. V was pared by 6 bases and J by 6 bases, with 5 bases of the junction left unmatched. CDR3 length: 15 residues. This chain's CDR3 is CASSALAGGSGELFF. CDR3 bases: TGTGCCAGCAGCGCACTAGCGGGGGGTTCCGGGGAGCTGTTTTTT.

This chain uses TRBV6-5 with TRBJ2-7; D may be TRBD1 (6 bases). This CDR3 is built from 14 residues. The ends were cut back, 5 bases at V and 4 bases at J, with 15 bases in the middle. Germline V gene data show CDR1 as MNHEY and CDR2 as SVGAGI. CDR3 protein: CASSLTRQVYEQYF. CDR3 nucleotides: TGTGCCAGCAGTCTGACCAGACAGGTATACGAGCAGTACTTC.